The 6 T cell receptor beta chains in this list originate from one sample, sequenced in a study of T cell responses to AZD1222 COVID-19 vaccine. Repertoires were generated with immunoSEQ multiplex PCR, while TCRdb's copy carries only in-frame clones and drops some. The table has 77,000 or so clones, approximately 88% seen once; the top ten hold about 20%. The input for sequencing was peripheral blood, taken on day 0 of AZD1222 vaccination. The receptors originated from an adult in good health.

This clone occurred a few times. The chain carries TRBV9 and TRBJ1-4, with TRBD1 as a possible D gene (5 bases). The germline V and J ends were trimmed by 3 bases and 8 bases, with 14 bases remaining between them. The CDR3 covers 14 residues. Germline assignment: CDR1 SGDLS and CDR2 YYNGEE. The CDR3 DNA is TGTGCCAGCAGCGCTACGGGGCCTGGGGAAAAACTGTTTTTT. It codes for CASSATGPGEKLFF. Drawing the rest from reference TRBV9 and TRBJ1-4, the complete variable domain is DSGVTQTPKHLITATGQRVTLRCSPRSGDLSVYWYQQSLDQGLQFLIQYYNGEERAKGNILERFSAQQFPDLHSELNLSSLELGDSALYFCASSATGPGEKLFFGSGTQLSVL.

The CDR3 sequence: CASSPSGQGSLPYGYTF. CDR3 in DNA: TGTGCCAGCTCACCATCTGGACAGGGGTCATTACCCTATGGCTACACCTTC. The chain has TRBV18 and TRBJ1-2; 9 bases fit TRBD1. CDR1 is KGHSH and CDR2 is LQKENI in the germline V gene. This CDR3 has 17 residues. V shed 2 bases and J 4 bases; nucleotides not matched to a gene: 11.

This clone showed up just once. This sequence joins TRBV3-1 (or the pseudogene TRBV3-2) and TRBJ2-1, with D possibly TRBD2 on 7 matching bases. The CDR3 contains 17 residues. Deletions cut 3 bases from V and 4 bases from J, with 19 bases between. Germline V lookup: CDR1 LGHDT, CDR2 YNNKEL (reference sequence). In DNA, the CDR3 is TGTGCCAGCAGCCAGCGTCCGGGGCGGGGGCCTTACAATGAGCAGTTCTTC. Translation: CASSQRPGRGPYNEQFF.

The chain has TRBV15 and TRBJ2-3; no clear D. Germline loops: CDR1 LNHNV, CDR2 YYDKDF (reference sequence). This CDR3 has 16 amino acids. V was cut by 3 bases and J by 0 bases, with 13 bases left in between. This CDR3 reads CATSSGARASTDTQYF. CDR3 bases: TGTGCCACCAGCAGTGGAGCTCGGGCTAGCACAGATACGCAGTATTTT.

The chain couples TRBV10-1 to TRBJ2-5; TRBD2 agrees at 14 bases. The V gene end was trimmed by 2 bases and the J gene end by 5 bases; junction bases not matched to a gene: 19. The CDR3 has 21 residues. Germline loops: CDR1 WNHNN, CDR2 SYGVQD (reference sequence). This chain's CDR3 is CASSEGRGHLTSGRARETQYF. In DNA form, the CDR3 reads TGCGCCAGCAGTGAGGGCAGGGGCCATTTGACTAGCGGGAGGGCCCGGGAGACCCAGTACTTC.

The rearrangement links TRBV14 to TRBJ2-7, with D perhaps being TRBD1 or TRBD2 (5 bases each). CDR3 length equals 16 residues. Looked up from germline, CDR1 is SGHDN and CDR2 is FVKESK. V was pared by 3 bases and J by 5 bases, with 20 bases between. The CDR3 protein is CASSHRNGARGHEQYF. The CDR3 coding sequence is TGTGCCAGCAGCCACCGTAACGGGGCTAGGGGCCACGAGCAGTACTTC.